What follows is one T cell receptor beta chain and its context. This entry is derived from a study of blood T cells in healthy people across ages. Alongside a J-beta primer mix, a sample-barcoded 5' primer served in a second PCR lasting about 7 to 12 cycles. One entry per CDR3 protein, called by TCRdb with MiXCR from the 5' RACE reads. Of 1.5 million to 1.9 million distinct CDR3 sequences listed, 42% are singletons. Germline loops: CDR1 GTSNPN, CDR2 SVGIG (reference sequence). The CDR3 extends over 14 amino acids. The ends were cut back, 2 bases at V and 0 bases at J, with 11 bases in the middle. J is TRBJ2-7 and V is TRBV30; D unresolved. Sequenced: blood. This clonotype was obtained from a young woman in good health. CDR3 in amino acids: CAWSLLESSYEQYF. The DNA of the CDR3 is TGTGCCTGGAGTCTTCTGGAAAGCTCCTACGAGCAGTACTTC.